This T cell receptor beta chain was sequenced in a study of T cell responses to AZD1222 COVID-19 vaccine. Assay: immunoSEQ multiplex PCR; the TCRdb copy retains only in-frame clones and omits some. This sample has about 96,000 clones, with about 89% found just once. This clone was observed a few times. This material consisted of peripheral blood, taken on day 0 of AZD1222 vaccination. This sequence was found in an adult in good health.

The CDR3 loop reads CASSPRGTANTEAFF. CDR3 nucleotides: TGCGCCAGCAGCCCACGAGGGACAGCGAACACTGAAGCTTTCTTT. The chain carries TRBV4-1 and TRBJ1-1, with 7 positions matching TRBD1. V shed 4 bases, J shed 1 base, and the junction held 6 bases outside the gene matches. The germline gives CDR1 MGHRA, CDR2 YSYEKL. CDR3 length: 15 amino acids.